The next 23 T cell receptor beta chains were all read from a single sample in a study of cytomegalovirus exposure and HLA in healthy donors. The PCR employed 60 Vbeta primers together with 13 Jbeta primers. Using immunoSEQ multiplex PCR, the repertoire was profiled, and TCRdb retains in-frame clones only, with some absent. Among about 120,000 clones listed, around 78% were seen once. The sequencing input was PBMCs. All receptors derive from a woman aged 25 to 39 in good health and CMV-seropositive.

This chain uses TRBV7-2 with TRBJ2-7, with TRBD2 identical over 12 bases. V trimming: 5 bases; J trimming: 6 bases; junction bases outside the gene matches: 5. The CDR3 length is 14 residues. The germline V gene has CDR1 SGHTA and CDR2 FQGNSA. The CDR3 spells CASSPRTSGVEQYF. The CDR3 DNA reads TGTGCCAGCAGCCCCAGGACTAGCGGGGTCGAGCAGTACTTC.

V usage is TRBV2 and J usage is TRBJ2-3; 9 bases line up with TRBD1. The V segment lost 11 bases and the J segment 3 bases; nucleotides outside the gene matches: 9. Germline loops: CDR1 SNHLY, CDR2 FYNNEI. The CDR3 consists of 14 residues. The CDR3 nucleotides are TGTGCCTCCGAGGGGACAGGGAGTACAGATACGCAGTATTTT. Protein product: CASEGTGSTDTQYF.

V and J are TRBV7-2 and TRBJ2-2; weak D call: TRBD1 (5 bases). Deletions cut 3 bases from V and 8 bases from J, with 16 bases between. Per germline, CDR1 SGHTA and CDR2 FQGNSA. This CDR3 is 15 amino acids long. CDR3 loop: CASSFKGWSEGELFF. The CDR3 region has the DNA TGTGCCAGCAGCTTTAAGGGGTGGTCTGAAGGGGAGCTGTTTTTT.

The gene calls are TRBV20-1 and TRBJ2-5; the D gene is possibly TRBD1 (5 bases). V was shortened by 1 base and J by 11 bases, with 11 bases between the two germline ends. The CDR3 runs to 11 residues. From germline, CDR1 is DFQATT and CDR2 SNEGSKA (reference sequence). This chain's CDR3 is CSARADRDQYF. The CDR3, as DNA: TGCAGTGCTAGAGCCGACAGAGATCAGTACTTC.

This chain joins TRBV19 and TRBJ2-7, with 9 bases fitting TRBD1. J was trimmed by 8 bases and V by 6 bases; bases with no gene match: 11. In germline, CDR1 is LNHDA, CDR2 SQIVND (reference sequence). The CDR3 extends over 14 amino acids. CDR3 sequence (DNA): TGTGCCAGTAGGGCGGGACAGGGTACCCCTCAGCAGTACTTC. It codes for CASRAGQGTPQQYF.

The chain combines TRBV29-1 with TRBJ2-2; 7 nucleotides agree with TRBD1. This CDR3 has 15 amino acids. Germline V gene sequence: CDR1 SQVTM, CDR2 ANQGSEA. V lost 6 bases to trimming and J lost 0 bases; unmatched junction nucleotides: 7. The CDR3 loop reads CSVLGDSPNTGELFF. The CDR3 nucleotides are TGCAGCGTCCTTGGGGACAGCCCGAACACCGGGGAGCTGTTTTTT.

The chain recombines TRBV4-1 with TRBJ1-3; the match to TRBD1 covers 8 bases. The CDR3 is 14 residues long. With 2 bases clipped from V and 4 bases from J, the junction kept 1 base outside the gene matches. Germline CDR1 MGHRA, CDR2 YSYEKL. The CDR3 protein is CASSQTGGGNTIYF. CDR3 DNA sequence: TGCGCCAGCAGCCAAACAGGGGGAGGAAACACCATATATTTT.

The J gene is TRBJ2-6, the V gene TRBV29-1, with TRBD1 as a possible D gene (6 bases). The CDR3 contains 16 residues. The germline V gene has CDR1 SQVTM and CDR2 ANQGSEA. The ends were cut back, 2 bases at V and 0 bases at J, with 11 bases in the middle. For the CDR3, the DNA is TGCAGCGTTGAACTAGACAGGACCTCTGGGGCCAACGTCCTGACTTTC. This encodes CSVELDRTSGANVLTF.

This chain joins TRBV6-6 and TRBJ2-3, with 12 bases matching TRBD2. This CDR3 is built from 15 residues. Looked up from germline, CDR1 is MNHNY and CDR2 is SVGAGI (reference sequence). The V and J ends lost 8 bases and 1 base, in that order; junction bases with no gene match: 4. In DNA, the CDR3 is TGTGCCAGCCAACTAGCGGGGGGCGGCACAGATACGCAGTATTTT. This gives the protein CASQLAGGGTDTQYF.

V and J are TRBV9 and TRBJ1-3, with TRBD1 matching over 11 bases. CDR3 length: 16 residues. V gave up 2 bases and J gave up 4 bases; unmatched junction bases: 5. Germline CDR1 and CDR2: SGDLS and YYNGEE. In DNA, the CDR3 is TGTGCCAGCAGCGTCGTCGGACAGGGGGCAGGAAACACCATATATTTT. Amino acid sequence: CASSVVGQGAGNTIYF.

The genes are TRBV27 and TRBJ1-1, with D possibly matching TRBD1 (6 bases). Per the germline V gene, CDR1 is MNHEY and CDR2 is SMNVEV (reference sequence). Trimming took off 6 bases at V and 2 bases at J, with 13 bases between the two ends. This CDR3 is 14 amino acids long. The CDR3: CASSPGTTNTEAFF. The CDR3 bases are TGTGCCAGCAGCCCCGGGACAACTAACACTGAAGCTTTCTTT.

The CDR3 nucleotides read TGTGCCAGCAGCCAAAGCCCTGAGGATACGCAGTATTTT. Residues: CASSQSPEDTQYF. This chain links TRBV4-2 with TRBJ2-3; D gene unclear. There are 13 residues in the CDR3. V lost 2 bases and J lost 6, with 9 bases in between. Germline lookup yields CDR1 LGHNA and CDR2 YNFKEQ.

The chain joins TRBV4-2 to TRBJ2-7; 9 bases agree with TRBD2. Looked up from germline, CDR1 is LGHNA and CDR2 is YNFKEQ. The junction had 9 bases not matched to a gene; V was cut back by 3 bases and J by 3 bases. This CDR3 is built from 16 residues. The chain's CDR3 is CASSQGLSGGRYEQYF. CDR3 sequence (DNA): TGTGCCAGCAGCCAGGGCCTTAGCGGGGGTCGCTACGAGCAGTACTTC.

The chain is built from TRBV2 and TRBJ2-3; 9 bases match TRBD2. This CDR3 has 15 amino acids. The V gene end was trimmed by 6 bases and the J gene end by 0 bases; junction bases not matched to a gene: 4. The germline gives CDR1 SNHLY, CDR2 FYNNEI. CDR3 coding DNA: TGTGCCAGCAGGCTAGCGGGGCTAAGCACAGATACGCAGTATTTT. This encodes CASRLAGLSTDTQYF.

The sample holds a few counts of this clone. The rearrangement links TRBV25-1 to TRBJ1-1, with a possible D match to TRBD1 (5 bases). V lost 5 bases and J lost 6, with 10 bases in between. The germline CDR1 and CDR2 sequences are MGHDK and SYGVNS. The CDR3 consists of 12 residues. In nucleotides, the CDR3 is TGTGCCAGCAGTCCCCGGGGGTCTGAAGCTTTCTTT. It codes for CASSPRGSEAFF.

This rearrangement joins TRBV29-1 to TRBJ2-1, with D perhaps matching TRBD2 (6 bases). The V end was cut by 6 bases, the J end by 6 bases, with 21 bases between. CDR1 is SQVTM and CDR2 is ANQGSEA in the germline V gene. The CDR3 length is 15 residues. CDR3 sequence (DNA): TGCAGCGTAGCGAAAACCTCGGGAGCTCGCAATGAGCAGTTCTTC. Its protein is CSVAKTSGARNEQFF.

In this sample, this clone turned up many times. The chain uses TRBV5-4 and TRBJ2-1; TRBD2 matches at 8 bases. This CDR3 is built from 15 residues. The V gene's germline CDR1 is SGHNT and CDR2 YYREEE (reference sequence). The junction had 11 bases not matched to a gene; V was cut back by 6 bases and J by 6 bases. For the CDR3, the DNA is TGTGCCAGCACCCACAGCAGCGGGGGTTCCAATGAGCAGTTCTTC. Translating it yields CASTHSSGGSNEQFF.

This clone was seen more than once but under ten times. The chain employs TRBV6-5 and TRBJ1-2; maybe TRBD1 (5 bases). The CDR3 spans 12 residues. V was cut by 6 bases and J by 8 bases, with 13 bases left in between. From germline, CDR1 is MNHEY and CDR2 SVGAGI. The CDR3: CASSTGDWGYTF. The CDR3 nucleotides are TGTGCCAGCAGCACAGGAGACTGGGGCTACACCTTC.

The chain carries TRBV7-9 and TRBJ1-1, with a possible D match to TRBD1 (6 bases). CDR3 length equals 15 residues. V was clipped by 2 bases and J by 1 base, with 11 bases between them. From germline, CDR1 is SEHNR and CDR2 FQNEAQ (reference sequence). The DNA of the CDR3 is TGTGCCAGCAGCTTAATGCAGGGGAGGAACACTGAAGCTTTCTTT. As protein: CASSLMQGRNTEAFF.

The chain combines TRBV9 with TRBJ2-1; 15 bases are a match to TRBD2. The germline CDR1 and CDR2 sequences are SGDLS and YYNGEE. This CDR3 spans 16 amino acids. V shed 4 bases and J 8 bases; nucleotides not matched to a gene: 7. The CDR3 sequence is CASSPRTSGGADEQFF. Here the CDR3 DNA reads TGTGCCAGCAGCCCAAGGACTAGCGGGGGGGCGGATGAGCAGTTCTTC.

The chain is built from TRBV4-3 and TRBJ2-1, with D perhaps TRBD1 (5 bases). CDR1 and CDR2 (germline): LGHNA, YSLEER. The CDR3 is 17 residues long. Trimming pared 0 bases from V and 0 bases from J, leaving 12 bases between. This chain's CDR3 is CASSQDHRPSSYNEQFF. The CDR3 DNA follows: TGCGCCAGCAGCCAAGATCACAGGCCGAGCTCCTACAATGAGCAGTTCTTC.

This chain uses TRBV4-2 with TRBJ1-1, with 9 bases aligning to TRBD1. The V gene's germline CDR1 is LGHNA and CDR2 YNFKEQ. The CDR3 is made up of 18 amino acids. The J segment lost 0 bases and the V segment lost 3 bases, leaving 11 bases of the junction unmatched. CDR3 bases: TGTGCCAGCAGCCAGAATAGGGGACAGGGTGTTATGAACACTGAAGCTTTCTTT. Residues: CASSQNRGQGVMNTEAFF.

The CDR3 DNA follows: TGTGCCAGCTCACCCGACAGGGACGCCTACGAGCAGTACTTC. Amino acid sequence: CASSPDRDAYEQYF. The J gene is TRBJ2-7, the V gene TRBV18; 7 bases are shared with TRBD1. The CDR3 is 14 residues long. J was trimmed by 2 bases and V by 3 bases; bases with no gene match: 4. The germline CDR1 and CDR2 sequences are KGHSH and LQKENI.